Listed below are T cell receptor beta chains from one sample, sequenced in a study of blood T cells in healthy people across ages. Using its own MiXCR run on the 5' RACE reads, TCRdb lists one record per CDR3 protein. The sample consists of about 600,000 distinct CDR3 sequences, 40% to 50% of them appearing once. Sequenced input: blood. Source of these receptors: a man at least 80 years old in good health. Each CDR3 is given with its conserved first and last residue. Each record gives: V gene, clone size, D gene, J gene, CDR3 protein, CDR3 DNA. The D gene is left open where the match is weak. Rows give clone size only sometimes, using once, few, many, or a class for an expanded clone.

TRBV20-1	.	TRBD2	TRBJ2-7	CSAGTSGSGEQYF	TGCAGTGCTGGGACTAGCGGGAGCGGCGAGCAGTACTTC
TRBV7-2	.	TRBD2	TRBJ2-3	CASSLSTSGDLASTDTQYF	TGTGCCAGCAGCCTATCGACTAGCGGGGACTTAGCCAGCACAGATACGCAGTATTTT
TRBV5-1	few	.	TRBJ1-1	CASSLGDGRTEAFF	TGCGCCAGCAGCTTGGGGGACGGTAGGACTGAAGCTTTCTTT
TRBV20-1	.	.	TRBJ2-7	CSASDSYEQYF	TGCAGTGCCTCAGACTCGTACGAGCAGTACTTC
TRBV12-3/TRBV12-4	.	TRBD2	TRBJ2-3	CASSFLGLAGGRSTDTQYF	TGTGCCAGCAGTTTTTTGGGACTAGCGGGAGGCCGGTCCACAGATACGCAGTATTTT
TRBV5-1	once	.	TRBJ1-1	CASSVLGSTEAFF	TGCGCCAGCAGCGTTCTTGGCAGCACTGAAGCTTTCTTT
TRBV6-1	many	.	TRBJ2-3	CASSFGGGTDTQYF	TGTGCCAGCAGTTTTGGCGGGGGCACAGATACGCAGTATTTT
TRBV11-3	.	TRBD1	TRBJ2-1	CASSLSGQGGNEQFF	TGTGCCAGCAGCTTAAGCGGACAGGGGGGGAATGAGCAGTTCTTC
TRBV9	.	.	TRBJ2-1	CASKGAGNEQFF	TGTGCCAGCAAAGGGGCGGGAAATGAGCAGTTCTTC
TRBV9	few	.	TRBJ2-3	CASSVDPGETGTTDTQYF	TGTGCCAGCAGCGTAGATCCGGGGGAGACAGGAACCACAGATACGCAGTATTTT